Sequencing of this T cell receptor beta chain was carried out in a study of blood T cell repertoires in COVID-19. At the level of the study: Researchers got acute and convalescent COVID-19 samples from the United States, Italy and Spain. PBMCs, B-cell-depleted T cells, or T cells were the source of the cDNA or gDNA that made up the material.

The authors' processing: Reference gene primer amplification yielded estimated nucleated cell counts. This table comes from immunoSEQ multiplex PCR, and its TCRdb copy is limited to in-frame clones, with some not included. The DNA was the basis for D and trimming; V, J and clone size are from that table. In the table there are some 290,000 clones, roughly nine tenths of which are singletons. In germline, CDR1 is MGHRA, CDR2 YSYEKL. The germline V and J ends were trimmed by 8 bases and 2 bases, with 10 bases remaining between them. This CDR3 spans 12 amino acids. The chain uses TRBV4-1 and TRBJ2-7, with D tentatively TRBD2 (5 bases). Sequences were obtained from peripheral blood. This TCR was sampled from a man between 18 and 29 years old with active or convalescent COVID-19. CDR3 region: CASSSGPYEQYF. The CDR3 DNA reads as TGCGCCAGCTCGAGCGGCCCCTACGAGCAGTACTTC.